The rows below give T cell receptor beta chains drawn from one sample of a study of identical twins. A single record per CDR3 protein comes from TCRdb applying MiXCR to the 5' RACE reads. The sample holds 420,000 or so distinct CDR3 sequences, under 20% seen once. Sequencing was performed on naive T cells sorted from blood. The receptors were gathered from a man aged 45-65 years in good health. Both conserved end residues are part of each CDR3. The D gene is left open where the match is weak. The size of a clone is reported for some rows only, either as once, few or many, or as a class for expanded clones.

TRBV24-1	TRBJ2-1	.	TRBD2	TGTGCCACCAGTGCCCTCGGACTAGCGGGAAGGAATGAGCAGTTCTTC	CATSALGLAGRNEQFF
TRBV7-2	TRBJ2-7	few	.	TGTGCCAGCAGCCCCCAGGGACTCGACGAGCAGTACTTC	CASSPQGLDEQYF
TRBV20-1	TRBJ2-1	few	.	TGCAGTGCTAGGGGCAGGGGAGGAAATGAGCAGTTCTTC	CSARGRGGNEQFF
TRBV30	TRBJ2-1	few	.	TGTGCCTGGAGTAATGGCCCTTACAATGAGCAGTTCTTC	CAWSNGPYNEQFF
TRBV15	TRBJ2-3	many	TRBD1	TGTGCCACCAGCATTAGACAGGGTCCAGATACGCAGTATTTT	CATSIRQGPDTQYF
TRBV5-6	TRBJ1-2	few	.	TGTGCCAGCAGCCCAGTACTTACCTATGGCTACACCTTC	CASSPVLTYGYTF
TRBV7-2	TRBJ2-6	many	.	TGTGCCAGCAGCTTATACGGATCGCTCTCTGGGGCCAACGTCCTGACTTTC	CASSLYGSLSGANVLTF
TRBV29-1	TRBJ1-1	.	.	TGCAGCGTTGAATTGTGGGCGGCCGAAGCTTTCTTT	CSVELWAAEAFF
TRBV6-1	TRBJ2-3	.	.	TGTGCCAGCAGGGACATCGGGGTAAAGGCAGATACGCAGTATTTT	CASRDIGVKADTQYF
TRBV12-3/TRBV12-4	TRBJ1-6	.	TRBD1	TGTGCCAGCAAGGACAGGGGATCCTATAATTCACCCCTCCACTTT	CASKDRGSYNSPLHF
TRBV7-9	TRBJ2-1	many	.	TGTGCCAGCAGCTCCAACGCCCGATGGGTCTCCTACAATGAGCAGTTCTTC	CASSSNARWVSYNEQFF
TRBV5-1	TRBJ1-1	few	.	TGCGCCAGCAGCTTGTCCAGGACGGAAATGAACACTGAAGCTTTCTTT	CASSLSRTEMNTEAFF
TRBV18	TRBJ2-7	few	.	TGTGCCAGCTCACCACCCACTTCAAGGACAGTCGGTTACGAGCAGTACTTC	CASSPPTSRTVGYEQYF
TRBV30	TRBJ2-1	once	.	TGTGCCTGGAGCAACGGGTGGGATCGGAATGAGCAGTTCTTC	CAWSNGWDRNEQFF
TRBV6-6	TRBJ2-1	many	.	TGTGCCAGCAGGCCGGGCTCCTACAATGAGCAGTTCTTC	CASRPGSYNEQFF
TRBV7-2	TRBJ2-7	few	TRBD2	TGTGCCAGCAGCTTGACTAGCGGAATCTACGAGCAGTACTTC	CASSLTSGIYEQYF
TRBV20-1	TRBJ2-5	.	TRBD2	TGCAGTGCTAGGGAGGGACTAGCGGGGGTTCGGGAGACCCAGTACTTC	CSAREGLAGVRETQYF
TRBV20-1	TRBJ1-4	.	.	TGCAGTGCCACGAGGACAAAAAATGAAAAACTGTTTTTT	CSATRTKNEKLFF
TRBV29-1	TRBJ2-7	.	TRBD1	TGCAGCGCCGACCACGGGACAGGGGTATCTGTAGCCCACGAGCAGTACTTC	CSADHGTGVSVAHEQYF
TRBV3-1	TRBJ1-2	few	.	TGTGCCAGCAGCCAAGGGTCTATAGGACCGGTAAATGGCTACACCTTC	CASSQGSIGPVNGYTF
TRBV4-1	TRBJ1-6	.	TRBD1	TGCGCCAGCAGAGACGGACAGGGATATTCACCCCTCCACTTT	CASRDGQGYSPLHF
TRBV11-1	TRBJ2-3	.	TRBD2	TGTGCCAGCAGCCGACTCGAGTTTGGCGGGGGGACTAGCACAGATACGCAGTATTTT	CASSRLEFGGGTSTDTQYF
TRBV29-1	TRBJ2-6	few	.	TGCAGCGTTGAGAGAGGGGAAGGGGCCAACGTCCTGACTTTC	CSVERGEGANVLTF
TRBV10-1	TRBJ2-1	few	.	TGCGCCAGCAGTGACCCCGGGGGCAGGGGAGTGAATGAGCAGTTCTTC	CASSDPGGRGVNEQFF
TRBV6-5	TRBJ2-3	few	TRBD1	TGTGCCAGCAGCCGCCCGACAGGGGGTGGCACAGATACGCAGTATTTT	CASSRPTGGGTDTQYF
TRBV29-1	TRBJ2-2	many	.	TGCAGCGTTGAACGGGAAGCGAACACCGGGGAGCTGTTTTTT	CSVEREANTGELFF
TRBV20-1	TRBJ1-1	many	.	TGCAGTGCTCGAGCAGGGGCCCCGAACACTGAAGCTTTCTTT	CSARAGAPNTEAFF
TRBV5-1	TRBJ1-1	many	.	TGCGCCAGCAGCCTCGGAGGTCCCACTGAAGCTTTCTTT	CASSLGGPTEAFF
TRBV4-3	TRBJ2-2	many	.	TGCGCCAGCAGCCCTCAAACAGGGACCACCGGGGAGCTGTTTTTT	CASSPQTGTTGELFF
TRBV5-5	TRBJ1-5	many	TRBD1	TGTGCCAGCAGCTTGCGGGACAGACAGTACAATCAGCCCCAGCATTTT	CASSLRDRQYNQPQHF
TRBV20-1	TRBJ2-1	.	.	TGCAGTGCTAGCCCCGGGGTTGGCTCCTACAATGAGCAGTTCTTC	CSASPGVGSYNEQFF
TRBV11-1	TRBJ2-1	.	TRBD2	TGTGCCAGCAGCTCGACTAGCGGGAGGGCCCTGGTTTTCAATGAGCAGTTCTTC	CASSSTSGRALVFNEQFF
TRBV11-1	TRBJ2-3	few	.	TGTGCCAGCAGCTTAGGGCTACAAGGAAGAGTGATGGCAGATACGCAGTATTTT	CASSLGLQGRVMADTQYF
TRBV5-5	TRBJ1-2	.	TRBD1	TGTGCCAGCAGCTTCTCCGGACAGGGGGGCTACACCTTC	CASSFSGQGGYTF
TRBV12-3/TRBV12-4	TRBJ1-1	.	TRBD1	TGTGCCAGCAGTCCCCTACAGGGGTTAAACACTGAAGCTTTCTTT	CASSPLQGLNTEAFF
TRBV20-1	TRBJ2-1	many	.	TGCAGTGCTCAGGGGGGGAGCTCCTACAATGAGCAGTTCTTC	CSAQGGSSYNEQFF
TRBV20-1	TRBJ2-1	few	.	TGCAGTGCTAGACCACGGGATGAGCAGTTCTTC	CSARPRDEQFF
TRBV7-8	TRBJ2-6	.	.	TGTGCCAGCAGCTTAGGGGCCGCAGGGGCTGGGGCCAACGTCCTGACTTTC	CASSLGAAGAGANVLTF
TRBV30	TRBJ2-1	.	.	TGTGCCTGGAATCCGCTAGCGTCAGGAAGCAATGAGCAGTTCTTC	CAWNPLASGSNEQFF
TRBV27	TRBJ2-1	many	.	TGTGCCAGCAGCTGGGGTGGGGGTTCGAACAATGAGCAGTTCTTC	CASSWGGGSNNEQFF
TRBV3-1	TRBJ2-7	many	TRBD2	TGTGCCAGCAGCCCAAGACTAGCGTCACTCCACGAGCAGTACTTC	CASSPRLASLHEQYF
TRBV5-1	TRBJ2-5	.	.	TGCGCCAGCAGCTTGAGGCCCGGAGAGACCCAGTACTTC	CASSLRPGETQYF
TRBV6-5	TRBJ2-3	many	.	TGTGCCACCCGTCGCACAGATACGCAGTATTTT	CATRRTDTQYF
TRBV7-2	TRBJ2-3	few	.	TGTGCCAGCAGCTCCTCATTCTTGCAGTATTTT	CASSSSFLQYF
TRBV29-1	TRBJ2-2	many	TRBD1	TGCAGCGTCGCTAAGGGACAGGGGATCAACACCGGGGAGCTGTTTTTT	CSVAKGQGINTGELFF
TRBV6-4	TRBJ2-1	.	.	TGTGCCAGCAGTGCATCGGGGGGCGGAGGTGAGCAGTTCTTC	CASSASGGGGEQFF
TRBV20-1	TRBJ2-3	few	.	TGCAGTGCTAGAGAAGGCGCTACCACAGATACGCAGTATTTT	CSAREGATTDTQYF
TRBV11-2	TRBJ2-5	.	.	TGTGCCAGCAGCGTCGCCGGTTCAGACGAGACCCAGTACTTC	CASSVAGSDETQYF
TRBV5-1	TRBJ1-5	.	.	TGCGCCAGCGTGACAACTCAGGGAAGCAATCAGCCCCAGCATTTT	CASVTTQGSNQPQHF